Presented here are 29 T cell receptor beta chains from one specimen sequenced in a study of blood T cells in healthy people across ages. Primers used in a second PCR of roughly 7 to 12 cycles were a sample-barcoded 5' primer and a J-beta primer mix. Via MiXCR, TCRdb re-called the 5' RACE reads, giving one row per CDR3 protein. The sample holds 1.5 million to 2 million distinct CDR3 sequences, about two fifths seen once. Sequencing input: blood. Receptor source: a human donor in good health.

For this clonotype: One end of the junction fails to match germline, which may point to a read error. The J gene is TRBJ2-6, the V gene TRBV2; D is undetermined. Germline CDR1 reads SNHLY; CDR2 reads FYNNEI. CDR3 length equals 15 residues. The CDR3 reads CVSCLEGAGANVLTF. CDR3 DNA sequence: TGTGTCAGCTGCCTCGAAGGAGCTGGGGCCAACGTCCTGACTTTC.

Only a few counts were recorded for this clonotype. This chain joins TRBV29-1 and TRBJ2-2; the D gene is possibly TRBD2 (6 bases). CDR3 length: 14 residues. Germline loops: CDR1 SQVTM, CDR2 ANQGSEA. V lost 7 bases and J 1 base, leaving 13 bases between the germline ends. The CDR3 DNA sequence: TGCAGCGCGTTGCGGGGCCGGAACACCGGGGAGCTGTTTTTT. This gives the protein CSALRGRNTGELFF.

This sequence joins TRBV2 and TRBJ2-1, with 10 bases aligning to TRBD1. The trim removed 8 bases at V and 6 bases at J, leaving 10 bases unmatched. CDR1 is SNHLY, CDR2 FYNNEI, per germline. The length of the CDR3 is 15 residues. CDR3 loop: CASVSTGGLGNEQFF. CDR3 sequence (DNA): TGTGCCAGCGTCTCGACAGGGGGCTTAGGCAATGAGCAGTTCTTC.

This clonotype was counted a few times. CDR3 DNA: TGTGCCAGCTCCTGGAGCGACTATGGCTACACCTTC. This translates into CASSWSDYGYTF. The chain carries TRBV25-1 and TRBJ1-2; D is unresolved. The CDR3 contains 12 residues. Trimming stripped 8 bases from V and 3 bases from J, with 10 bases between. Germline V CDR1 and CDR2: MGHDK, SYGVNS.

This sequence joins TRBV7-9 and TRBJ2-1; TRBD2 is a possible D gene (6 bases). The CDR3 extends over 17 amino acids. Germline V gene data show CDR1 as SEHNR and CDR2 as FQNEAQ (reference sequence). Trimming left V 2 bases short and J 3 bases short, with 17 bases between. The CDR3 DNA reads TGTGCCAGCAGCTTACAAAAACCGGGGGTTTACTACAATGAGCAGTTCTTC. It specifies CASSLQKPGVYYNEQFF. Using reference TRBV7-9 and TRBJ2-1 for the parts outside the CDR3, the full variable domain is DTGVSQNPRHKITKRGQNVTFRCDPISEHNRLYWYRQTLGQGPEFLTYFQNEAQLEKSRLLSDRFSAERPKGSFSTLEIQRTEQGDSAMYLCASSLQKPGVYYNEQFFGPGTRLTVL.

The table lists this clonotype with a few counts. The genes are TRBV10-3 and TRBJ2-3; D may be TRBD1 (6 bases). V was trimmed by 11 bases and J by 5 bases, leaving 20 bases between them. Per the germline V gene, CDR1 is ENHRY and CDR2 is SYGVKD. This CDR3 contains 14 residues. CDR3 nucleotide sequence: TGTGCCTCCTCGAGACAGGAAGGGAGAGATACGCAGTATTTT. This translates into CASSRQEGRDTQYF.

V usage is TRBV28 and J usage is TRBJ2-7; the match to TRBD1 covers 7 bases. CDR1 is MDHEN and CDR2 is SYDVKM in the germline V gene. The CDR3 extends over 16 amino acids. V shed 2 bases, J shed 1 base, and the junction held 8 bases outside the gene matches. The chain's CDR3 is CASSLQGGWYSYEQYF. The DNA for the CDR3 is TGTGCCAGCAGTTTACAAGGGGGCTGGTATTCCTACGAGCAGTACTTC. Together with reference TRBV28 and TRBJ2-7, the CDR3 gives the full variable domain: DVKVTQSSRYLVKRTGEKVFLECVQDMDHENMFWYRQDPGLGLRLIYFSYDVKMKEKGDIPEGYSVSREKKERFSLILESASTNQTSMYLCASSLQGGWYSYEQYFGPGTRLTVT.

This clonotype turned up a few times. The V gene is TRBV9, the J gene TRBJ2-1, with TRBD2 matching over 8 bases. Germline V gene lookup returns CDR1 SGDLS and CDR2 YYNGEE. V lost 4 bases and J lost 13; bases outside the gene matches: 16. The CDR3 is 15 amino acids. The CDR3 DNA follows: TGTGCCAGCAGCCCATGGCAAGCGGGGGCCACGTCCCAGTTCTTC. Residues: CASSPWQAGATSQFF. The entire variable domain, with the rest obtained from reference TRBV9 and TRBJ2-1, is as follows: DSGVTQTPKHLITATGQRVTLRCSPRSGDLSVYWYQQSLDQGLQFLIQYYNGEERAKGNILERFSAQQFPDLHSELNLSSLELGDSALYFCASSPWQAGATSQFFGPGTRLTVL.

This chain uses TRBV6-2 or TRBV6-3 with TRBJ1-2; TRBD1 might be the D (6 bases). This CDR3 is built from 13 residues. The ends were cut back, 7 bases at V and 4 bases at J, with 13 bases in the middle. Germline V gene lookup returns CDR1 MNHEY and CDR2 SVGEGT. Written as DNA, the CDR3 is TGTGCCAGCACCGGACAGAGCTTCTATGGCTACACCTTC. It is translated as CASTGQSFYGYTF.

The chain uses TRBV7-2 and TRBJ2-3; 8 positions match TRBD2. Germline values: CDR1 SGHTA, CDR2 FQGNSA. CDR3 size: 13 residues. V trimming: 8 bases; J trimming: 6 bases; junction bases outside the gene matches: 7. The chain's CDR3 is CASGTSPLDTQYF. Here the CDR3 DNA reads TGTGCCAGCGGGACTAGTCCCCTGGATACGCAGTATTTT.

The chain joins TRBV5-1 to TRBJ2-7; D call uncertain. V was pared by 0 bases and J by 5 bases, with 9 bases between. Per the germline V gene, CDR1 is SGHRS and CDR2 is YFSETQ. The CDR3 has 13 residues. The CDR3 DNA follows: TGCGCCAGCAGCTTGGCCGGTCACGACGAGCAGTACTTC. As protein: CASSLAGHDEQYF.

Remarks on this clonotype: This is likely an artifact of a read error, given a far larger clone one base away. This sequence joins TRBV7-2 and TRBJ2-1; D remains ambiguous. The CDR3 is 11 residues long. Germline V lookup: CDR1 SGHTA, CDR2 FQGNSA. In DNA, the CDR3 is TGTGCCGGCAGCCCAGACAATGAGCAGTTCTTC. Protein product: CAGSPDNEQFF.

The table lists this clonotype with a few counts. J is TRBJ2-1 and V is TRBV6-1; tentatively, D is TRBD2 (6 bases). Germline-derived CDR1 and CDR2 are MNHNS and SASEGT. Trimming pared 2 bases from V and 4 bases from J, leaving 15 bases between. The CDR3 totals 16 residues. In DNA, the CDR3 is TGTGCCAGCAGTGAATTCGGCGGGGTGGGGTACAATGAGCAGTTCTTC. The encoded protein is CASSEFGGVGYNEQFF.

The rearrangement joins TRBV4-2 to TRBJ2-7, with TRBD1 identical over 10 bases. The CDR3 runs 15 residues. The V segment lost 0 bases and the J segment 2 bases; nucleotides outside the gene matches: 1. Germline CDR1 and CDR2: LGHNA and YNFKEQ. CDR3 DNA sequence: TGTGCCAGCAGCCAAGAGGACAGGGGGACCTACGAGCAGTACTTC. Translated, it gives CASSQEDRGTYEQYF.

V is TRBV6-6 and J is TRBJ1-5, with D tentatively TRBD1 (5 bases). CDR3 length: 15 amino acids. Looked up from germline, CDR1 is MNHNY and CDR2 is SVGAGI (reference sequence). Trimming stripped 2 bases from V and 3 bases from J, with 11 bases between. The CDR3 DNA sequence: TGTGCCAGCAGTTACGCCGACAGACCCAATCAGCCCCAGCATTTT. Translation gives CASSYADRPNQPQHF.

This clonotype was found many times. V usage is TRBV12-3 or TRBV12-4 and J usage is TRBJ2-7; the D gene could be TRBD1 or TRBD2 (6 bases each). V lost 7 bases to trimming and J lost 4 bases, with 11 bases between them. The CDR3 has 12 residues. The DNA of the CDR3 is TGTGCCAGCACCCAAGGGGGGTACGAGCAGTACTTC. Its protein is CASTQGGYEQYF.

V usage is TRBV19 and J usage is TRBJ2-1; weak D call: TRBD1 (6 bases). The CDR3 extends over 16 amino acids. CDR1 LNHDA and CDR2 SQIVND come from the germline V gene (reference sequence). V shed 3 bases and J shed 4 bases, with 16 bases lying between them. Here the CDR3 DNA reads TGTGCCAGTAGTATTCAGGGGCCGAACCCGTACAATGAGCAGTTCTTC. Amino acid sequence: CASSIQGPNPYNEQFF.

This chain links TRBV2 with TRBJ1-4; weak D call: TRBD1 (6 bases). Germline V gene data show CDR1 as SNHLY and CDR2 as FYNNEI. Trimming stripped 10 bases from V and 5 bases from J, with 11 bases between. The CDR3 is 12 residues long. CDR3 sequence (DNA): TGTGCCACTAGGGACATCAATGAAAAACTGTTTTTT. This sequence encodes CATRDINEKLFF. Drawing the rest from reference TRBV2 and TRBJ1-4, the complete variable domain is EPEVTQTPSHQVTQMGQEVILRCVPISNHLYFYWYRQILGQKVEFLVSFYNNEISEKSEIFDDQFSVERPDGSNFTLKIRSTKLEDSAMYFCATRDINEKLFFGSGTQLSVL.

This clonotype appeared once. The chain has TRBV19 and TRBJ2-4; TRBD2 is a possible D gene (5 bases). Trimming stripped 1 base from V and 3 bases from J, with 7 bases between. The CDR3 sequence is 14 residues long. CDR1 LNHDA and CDR2 SQIVND come from the germline V gene (reference sequence). The CDR3 reads CASSIGGSKNIQYF. The DNA for the CDR3 is TGTGCCAGTAGTATAGGAGGGAGCAAAAACATTCAGTACTTC.

This clonotype appeared a few times. This rearrangement joins TRBV4-3 to TRBJ2-1; TRBD1 might be the D (5 bases). The V gene lost 0 bases and the J gene lost 6 bases, with 18 bases spanning the gap. From germline, CDR1 is LGHNA and CDR2 YSLEER. CDR3 length equals 17 residues. CDR3 sequence reads: CASSQDPGRVLSNEQFF. The DNA for the CDR3 is TGCGCCAGCAGCCAAGATCCCGGCAGGGTACTTAGCAATGAGCAGTTCTTC.

This clonotype was seen a handful of times. V is TRBV6-5 and J is TRBJ2-7, with D perhaps matching TRBD1 (6 bases). CDR1 and CDR2 from the germline V gene are MNHEY and SVGAGI. V lost 7 bases and J lost 1, with 11 bases in between. The CDR3 is 13 residues long. In DNA, the CDR3 is TGTGCCAGCATCTCAGGACAGTCCTACGAGCAGTACTTC. Amino acids: CASISGQSYEQYF.

This chain joins TRBV5-5 and TRBJ1-2, with TRBD1 matching over 12 bases. Trimming at V came to 3 bases and at J to 4 bases, leaving 7 bases not matched to a gene. The CDR3 is 16 amino acids. CDR1 is SGHKS, CDR2 YYEKEE, per germline (reference sequence). Here the CDR3 DNA reads TGTGCCAGCAGCTCCTCCGGGACAGGGGGCGGCTATGGCTACACCTTC. Amino acids: CASSSSGTGGGYGYTF.

J is TRBJ1-2 and V is TRBV24-1; D remains ambiguous. Per the germline V gene, CDR1 is KGHDR and CDR2 is SFDVKD. This CDR3 has 13 amino acids. V lost 2 bases to trimming and J lost 7 bases, with 10 bases between them. The DNA of the CDR3 is TGTGCCACCAGTGATTCTGACATCATTGGCTACACCTTC. Residues: CATSDSDIIGYTF.

The chain joins TRBV6-6 to TRBJ1-1; a possible D gene is TRBD1 (6 bases). This CDR3 has 11 residues. Trimming stripped 8 bases from V and 7 bases from J, with 11 bases between. Per germline, CDR1 MNHNY and CDR2 SVGAGI (reference sequence). For the CDR3, the DNA is TGTGCCAGCTCAGGGGCGGGTGAAGCTTTCTTT. Protein: CASSGAGEAFF.

The rearrangement joins TRBV20-1 to TRBJ1-1, with TRBD1 matching 10 bases. Trimming took 3 bases from V and 3 from J; bases not matched to a gene: 10. The CDR3 contains 16 residues. Germline CDR1 is DFQATT and CDR2 is SNEGSKA (reference sequence). The CDR3 region is CSARDRGGRLDTEAFF. CDR3 bases: TGCAGTGCTAGGGACAGGGGGGGAAGGTTGGACACTGAAGCTTTCTTT.

The genes are TRBV9 and TRBJ2-6; TRBD1 matches 8 bases. The CDR3 contains 17 residues. CDR1 and CDR2 from the germline V gene are SGDLS and YYNGEE. With V trimmed by 3 bases and J by 0 bases, 5 bases remained unmatched. Here the CDR3 reads CASSADRVTSGANVLTF. The CDR3 nucleotides are TGTGCCAGCAGCGCGGACAGGGTAACCTCTGGGGCCAACGTCCTGACTTTC.

The rearrangement links TRBV4-1 to TRBJ1-2; D is undetermined. CDR1 is MGHRA, CDR2 YSYEKL, per germline. The germline V and J ends were trimmed by 0 bases and 8 bases, with 10 bases remaining between them. The CDR3 extends over 13 amino acids. The CDR3 sequence: CASSQDWAGGYTF. The CDR3 nucleotides are TGCGCCAGCAGCCAAGATTGGGCGGGGGGCTACACCTTC.

This clonotype was seen a handful of times. The chain couples TRBV7-6 to TRBJ2-5; 9 bases match TRBD1. V lost 5 bases to trimming and J lost 1 base; unmatched junction nucleotides: 11. Germline CDR1 is SGHVS and CDR2 is FNYEAQ. This CDR3 contains 17 residues. CDR3 DNA: TGTGCCAGCAGCCTAAACCCGGGGACAGGGTTCCAAGAGACCCAGTACTTC. It is translated as CASSLNPGTGFQETQYF.

In this sample, this clonotype turned up a few times. The V call is TRBV11-1, the J call TRBJ1-1, with D unclear. Germline V gene sequence: CDR1 SGHAT, CDR2 FQDESV (reference sequence). V lost 5 bases and J lost 3, with 10 bases in between. This CDR3 has 13 amino acids. In DNA, the CDR3 is TGTGCCAGCAGCCCTAGCGTGTACACTGAAGCTTTCTTT. Translated: CASSPSVYTEAFF.